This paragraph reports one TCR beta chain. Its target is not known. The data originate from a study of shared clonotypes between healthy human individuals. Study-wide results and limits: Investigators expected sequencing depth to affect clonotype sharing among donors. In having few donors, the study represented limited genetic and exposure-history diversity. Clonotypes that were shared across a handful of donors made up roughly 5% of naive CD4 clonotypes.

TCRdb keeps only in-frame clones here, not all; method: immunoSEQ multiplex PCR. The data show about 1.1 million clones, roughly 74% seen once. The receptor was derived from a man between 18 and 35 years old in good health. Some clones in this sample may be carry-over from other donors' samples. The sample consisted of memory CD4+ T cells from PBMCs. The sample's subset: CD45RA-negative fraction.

The CDR3 is CASSSFGSDNKKKLFF. Here the CDR3 DNA reads TGTGCCAGCAGTTCTTTTGGGTCGGACAACAAGAAAAAACTGTTTTTT. The chain is built from TRBV28 and TRBJ1-4; weak D call: TRBD1 (5 bases). CDR3 length: 16 amino acids. Germline V CDR1 and CDR2: MDHEN, SYDVKM. Trimming stripped 4 bases from V and 9 bases from J, with 21 bases between.